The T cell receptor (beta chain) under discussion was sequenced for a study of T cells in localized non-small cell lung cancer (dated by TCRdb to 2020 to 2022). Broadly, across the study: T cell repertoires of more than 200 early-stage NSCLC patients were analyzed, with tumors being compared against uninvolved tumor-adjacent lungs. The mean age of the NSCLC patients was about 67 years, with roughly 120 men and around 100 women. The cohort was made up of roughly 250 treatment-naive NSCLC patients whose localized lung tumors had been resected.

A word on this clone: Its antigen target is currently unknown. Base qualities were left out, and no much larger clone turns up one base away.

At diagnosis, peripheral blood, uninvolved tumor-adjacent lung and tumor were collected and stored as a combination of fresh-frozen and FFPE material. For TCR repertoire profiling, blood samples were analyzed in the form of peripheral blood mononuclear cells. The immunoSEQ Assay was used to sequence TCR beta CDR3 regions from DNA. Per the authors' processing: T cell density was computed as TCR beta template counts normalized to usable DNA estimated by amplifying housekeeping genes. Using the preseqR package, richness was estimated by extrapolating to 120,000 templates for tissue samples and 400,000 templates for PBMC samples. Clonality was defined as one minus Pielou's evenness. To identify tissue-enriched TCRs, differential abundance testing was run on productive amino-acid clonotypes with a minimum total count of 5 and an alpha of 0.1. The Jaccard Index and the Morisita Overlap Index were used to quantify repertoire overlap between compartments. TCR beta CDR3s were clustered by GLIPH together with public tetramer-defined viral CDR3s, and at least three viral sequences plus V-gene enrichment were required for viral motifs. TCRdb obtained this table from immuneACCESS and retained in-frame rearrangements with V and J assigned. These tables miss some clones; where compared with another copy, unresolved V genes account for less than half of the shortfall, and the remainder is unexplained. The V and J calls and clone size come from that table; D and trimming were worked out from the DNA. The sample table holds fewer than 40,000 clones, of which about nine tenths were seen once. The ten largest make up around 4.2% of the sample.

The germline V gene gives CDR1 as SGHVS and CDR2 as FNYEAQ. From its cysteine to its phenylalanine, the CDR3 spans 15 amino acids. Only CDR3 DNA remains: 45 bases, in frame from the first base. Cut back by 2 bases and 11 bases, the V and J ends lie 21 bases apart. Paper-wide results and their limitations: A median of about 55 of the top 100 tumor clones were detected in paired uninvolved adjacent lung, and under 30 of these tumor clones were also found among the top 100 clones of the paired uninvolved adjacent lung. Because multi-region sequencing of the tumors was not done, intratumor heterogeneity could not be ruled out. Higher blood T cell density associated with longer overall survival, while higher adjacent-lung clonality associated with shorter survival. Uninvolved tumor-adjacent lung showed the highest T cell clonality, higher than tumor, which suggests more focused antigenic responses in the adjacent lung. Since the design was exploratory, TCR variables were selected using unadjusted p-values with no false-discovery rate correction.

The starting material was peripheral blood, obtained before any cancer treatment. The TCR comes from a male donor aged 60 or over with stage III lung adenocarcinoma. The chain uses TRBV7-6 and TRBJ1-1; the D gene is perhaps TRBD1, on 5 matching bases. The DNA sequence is TGTGCCAGCAGCTTACCCCCCAATGGGGGGGGTGACGCTTTCTTT. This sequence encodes CASSLPPNGGGDAFF.